Here is one TCR beta chain with its context. The antigen is not known. These data come from a study of OX40 agonist ivuxolimab in advanced cancers. General study points: Within 6 weeks, CD4+ and CD8+ blood T cells expanded clonally at 0.1 to 3.0 mg/kg. CD8+ T cells (on average) carried more expanded clones than CD4+ T cells.

Profiling relied on immunoSEQ multiplex PCR, and the TCRdb table lists in-frame clones only, not all of them. The data show roughly 77,000 clones, approximately 80% seen once. No patient had autoimmune disease or received systemic immunosuppression. This CDR3 is built from 15 residues. Sample: CD4+ or CD8+ T cells sorted from blood, taken in a trial of the OX40 agonist ivuxolimab. The TCR comes from an adult with an advanced solid tumor such as melanoma, head and neck, liver or kidney cancer. The genes are TRBV12-2 and TRBJ2-2. TRBV12-2 corresponds to a pseudogene. CDR3 loop: CASRYLPQNTGELFF. CDR3 coding DNA: TGTGCAAGTCGCTACCTTCCCCAGAACACCGGGGAGCTGTTTTTT.